These T cell receptor beta chains were read from a single sample in a study of vaccination effects on CD4 cells after COVID-19. These receptors have no known antigen. Here immunoSEQ multiplex PCR was the method, and the copy in TCRdb shows in-frame clones only, minus some. The sample records about 73,000 clones, over 65% being singletons. Sequences were derived from CD4+ T cells from PBMCs cultured without peptide, sampled after COVID-19 vaccination. These receptors all come from a human donor who received a COVID-19 vaccine. The CDR3 runs from the conserved cysteine through the conserved F or W. The order of the fields is clone size, J gene, V gene, D gene, CDR3 DNA, CDR3 protein. D genes are given only for firm matches. The size field is filled for only some rows; it gives once, few, many or a size class.

>.|TRBJ1-5|TRBV5-1|.
TGCGCCAGCAGCCCCCAGGGGAATCAGCCCCAGCATTTT
CASSPQGNQPQHF
>.|TRBJ2-3|TRBV7-2|.
TGTGCCAGCAGCTTAGGGCGAAGCGGGCGAAGCACAGATACGCAGTATTTT
CASSLGRSGRSTDTQYF
>.|TRBJ2-1|TRBV19|TRBD2
TGTGCCAGTAGTCTCAACCCGGGACTAGCGGGGGATGAGCAGTTCTTC
CASSLNPGLAGDEQFF
>.|TRBJ1-1|TRBV3-1/TRBV3-2|.
TGTGCCAGCAGCCCTCTCCCGACTTCGTTACGGGACTCTCGGCGGAACACTGAAGCTTTCTTT
CASSPLPTSLRDSRRNTEAFF
>few|TRBJ2-5|TRBV10-2|TRBD2
TGCGCCAGCATCGATCCCCACTGGACTAGCCCCAACCAAGAGACCCAGTACTTC
CASIDPHWTSPNQETQYF
>few|TRBJ2-1|TRBV5-1|TRBD1
TGCGCCAGCAGCTTGGAGAGGACAGGGAATGAGCAGTTCTTC
CASSLERTGNEQFF
>.|TRBJ2-2|TRBV9|TRBD2
TGTGCCAGCAGCTCTCGGGACTACCTCACCGGGGAGCTGTTTTTT
CASSSRDYLTGELFF
>once|TRBJ1-1|TRBV5-1|.
TGCGCCAGCAGCCCCAGGGAGGACGGCACTGAAGCTTTCTTT
CASSPREDGTEAFF
>.|TRBJ2-5|TRBV10-3|.
TGTGCCATCAGTGAAAGACAAGAGACCCAGTACTTC
CAISERQETQYF
>once|TRBJ2-3|TRBV29-1|TRBD2
TGCAGCTCCCTGACTAGCGGGGGAGGCACGCAGTATTTT
CSSLTSGGGTQYF
>.|TRBJ1-1|TRBV7-2|.
TGTGCCAGCAGCTTAATTAACACTGAAGCTTTCTTT
CASSLINTEAFF
>.|TRBJ2-3|TRBV6-5|.
TGTGCCAGCAGTTCGCGGACCGGCACAGATACGCAGTATTTT
CASSSRTGTDTQYF
>few|TRBJ2-3|TRBV9|TRBD2
TGTGCCAGCAGCGCTGGACTAGCGGGGGGGCCCGACACAGATACGCAGTATTTT
CASSAGLAGGPDTDTQYF
>.|TRBJ2-2|TRBV5-1|.
TGCGCCAGCAGCCCCGGCGGGGAGAACACCGGGGAGCTGTTTTTT
CASSPGGENTGELFF
>.|TRBJ1-2|TRBV5-6|.
TGTGCCAGCAGCTTGGTCCAGGGGAATGGCTACACCTTC
CASSLVQGNGYTF
>once|TRBJ1-6|TRBV7-2|TRBD1
TGTGCCAGCAGCTTCCTACAGGGGGCAGGGTCACCCCTCCACTTT
CASSFLQGAGSPLHF
>.|TRBJ1-2|TRBV6-5|.
TGTGCCAGCAGTCGGGACGGAGGCTATGGCTACACCTTC
CASSRDGGYGYTF
>few|TRBJ1-1|TRBV19|.
TGTGCCAGTAGTATTGGAAAGTACAGGGCGAACACTGAAGCTTTCTTT
CASSIGKYRANTEAFF
>.|TRBJ2-5|TRBV10-2|.
TGCGCCACCGGGACTCGACAAGAGACCCAGTACTTC
CATGTRQETQYF
>once|TRBJ1-1|TRBV5-1|.
TGCGCCAGCAGCTTGAACCTGAACACTGAAGCTTTCTTT
CASSLNLNTEAFF
>.|TRBJ2-2|TRBV11-2|TRBD2
TGTGCCAGCAGCTCCCACCGCCGGGGGGGGAGGTCCGGGGAGCTGTTTTTT
CASSSHRRGGRSGELFF
>few|TRBJ1-6|TRBV7-2|TRBD1
TGTGCCAGCAGCCGGGGGACAGGGACTTATAATTCACCCCTCCACTTT
CASSRGTGTYNSPLHF
>few|TRBJ1-1|TRBV4-1|TRBD1
TGCGCCAGCAGCCAAAACAGGGGCTGGACTGAAGCTTTCTTT
CASSQNRGWTEAFF
>.|TRBJ1-5|TRBV2|.
TGTGCCAGCAGTGTGCAGGACCCGACGCCCCAGCATTTT
CASSVQDPTPQHF
>few|TRBJ1-1|TRBV7-3|.
TGTGCCAGCAGCTTAAAACCAGGGAACACTGAAGCTTTCTTT
CASSLKPGNTEAFF
>.|TRBJ1-6|TRBV6-5|.
TGTGCCAGCAGTTACGGGCCGAACAATTCACCCCTCCACTTT
CASSYGPNNSPLHF